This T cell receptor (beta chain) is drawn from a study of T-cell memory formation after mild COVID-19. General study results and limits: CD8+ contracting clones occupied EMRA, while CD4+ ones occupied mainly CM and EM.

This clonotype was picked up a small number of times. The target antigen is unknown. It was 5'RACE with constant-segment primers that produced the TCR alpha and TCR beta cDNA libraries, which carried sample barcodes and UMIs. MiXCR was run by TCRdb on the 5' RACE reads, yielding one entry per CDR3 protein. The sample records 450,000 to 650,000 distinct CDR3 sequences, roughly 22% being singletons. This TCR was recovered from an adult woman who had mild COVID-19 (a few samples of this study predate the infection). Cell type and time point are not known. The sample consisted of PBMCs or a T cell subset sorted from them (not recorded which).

The chain's CDR3 is CASTVGWRVQETQYF. CDR3 sequence (DNA): TGTGCCAGCACCGTAGGGTGGAGGGTACAAGAGACCCAGTACTTC. The chain is built from TRBV7-9 and TRBJ2-5, with D possibly TRBD2 on 6 matching bases. Germline assignment: CDR1 SEHNR and CDR2 FQNEAQ (reference sequence). The CDR3 totals 15 residues. Trimming took off 7 bases at V and 2 bases at J, with 17 bases between the two ends.